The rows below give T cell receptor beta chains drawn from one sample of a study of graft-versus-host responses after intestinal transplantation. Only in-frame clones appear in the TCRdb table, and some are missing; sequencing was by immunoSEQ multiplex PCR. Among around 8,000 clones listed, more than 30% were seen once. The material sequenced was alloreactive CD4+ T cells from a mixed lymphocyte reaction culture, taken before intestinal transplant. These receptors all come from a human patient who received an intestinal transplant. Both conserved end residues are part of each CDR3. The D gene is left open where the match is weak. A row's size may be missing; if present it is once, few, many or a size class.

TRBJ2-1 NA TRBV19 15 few TGTGCCAGTAGTATCTCCACACCCCATTACAATGAGCAGTTCTTC CASSISTPHYNEQFF
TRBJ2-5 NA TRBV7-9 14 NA TGTGCCAGCAGCTTACGGCGGGACCGAGAGACCCAGTACTTC CASSLRRDRETQYF
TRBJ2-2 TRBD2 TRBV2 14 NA TGTGCCAGCAGTGTTCAGCGGGGCACCGGGGAGCTGTTTTTT CASSVQRGTGELFF
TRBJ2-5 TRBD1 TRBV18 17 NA TGTGCCAGCTCACCACCGAAGGGGACAGGGGGCCAAGAGACCCAGTACTTC CASSPPKGTGGQETQYF
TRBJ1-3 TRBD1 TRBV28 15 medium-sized TGTGCCAGCAGTTTTCCCGGGACAGTTGGAAACACCATATATTTT CASSFPGTVGNTIYF
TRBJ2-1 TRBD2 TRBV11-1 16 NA TGTGCCAGCAGCGAGACTCGGACTAGCGGGGGCGATGAGCAGTTCTTC CASSETRTSGGDEQFF
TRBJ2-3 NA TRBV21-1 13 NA TGTGCCAGCAGCAAGAGAGGGGGCTATACGCAGTATTTT CASSKRGGYTQYF
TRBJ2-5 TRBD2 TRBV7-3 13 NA TGTGCCAGCAGCCGCCAGCGGGGGGAGACCCAGTACTTC CASSRQRGETQYF
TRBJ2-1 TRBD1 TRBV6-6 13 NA TGTGCCAGCAGTCGGACAGGGGGCAATGAGCAGTTCTTC CASSRTGGNEQFF
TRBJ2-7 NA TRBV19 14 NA TGTGCCAGTAGTATAGACTCCCGTCCCTACGAGCAGTACTTC CASSIDSRPYEQYF
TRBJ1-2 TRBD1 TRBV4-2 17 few TGTGCCAGCAGCCAAGATCCCGACAGGGCAGGAGGCTATGGCTACACCTTC CASSQDPDRAGGYGYTF
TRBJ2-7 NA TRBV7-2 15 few TGTGCCAGCAGCTCCTTAGGACATTACTCCTACGAGCAGTACTTC CASSSLGHYSYEQYF
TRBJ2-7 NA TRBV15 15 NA TGTGCCACCAGCAGAGCCCAGGGAACCCTTGGGGAGCAGTACTTC CATSRAQGTLGEQYF
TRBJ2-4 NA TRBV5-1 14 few TGCGCCAGCAGCTTGACAGGGGCCAAAAACATTCAGTACTTC CASSLTGAKNIQYF
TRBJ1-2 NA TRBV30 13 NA TGTGCCTGGAGTCCTCAGGGATACTATGGCTACACCTTC CAWSPQGYYGYTF